This T cell receptor (beta chain) was retrieved from a study of shared clonotypes between healthy human individuals (dated by TCRdb to about 2020). A note on the overall study: The cohort comprised a couple of women and a few men aged 18 to 49 years. To estimate repertoire size and how much clonotypes are shared between individuals, the study performed deep sequencing of blood TCR repertoires from a few healthy adults. For each donor, CD4 naive and CD4 memory were each run on three plates, CD8 naive on two plates, and CD8 memory on one plate. Leukapheresis yielded between about 0.9 and 9 billion PBMCs per donor. Libraries were prepared and TCR repertoires were sequenced by different laboratories using diverse techniques, in order to increase sequencing depth and limit assay-specific biases. Overall results and qualifications from the work: Only blood was sampled, and tissue TCR repertoires likely differ from those in blood. The small number of donors limited the genetic and exposure-history diversity represented. Across several donors, roughly 5.1% of naive CD4, over 3% of naive CD8, 2.3% of memory CD4, and approximately 0.42% of memory CD8 clonotypes were shared. Incomplete sequencing was indicated by rarefaction of sorted-subset datasets, despite the large sequencing depth. Naive subsets generally had larger estimated clonotype richness than memory subsets did. Clonotypes shared by all four sorted-subset donors showed higher generation probabilities than non-shared clonotypes. Based on pairwise subsampling, the degree of clonotype sharing among donors was expected to be affected by sequencing depth.

CD8 naive samples consisted of CD45RO-negative cells that were positively selected for CCR7, yielding a CD45RA+CCR7+ population without TemRA cells. The donors were healthy, HIV-negative adults with no recently reported acute infections or vaccinations. Every donor was a Caucasian adult living in Nashville, Tennessee, USA. Blood was collected by leukapheresis, and PBMCs were isolated by Ficoll-Histopaque density gradient centrifugation and then cryopreserved in liquid nitrogen vapor phase. Purity and quantity of every magnetically sorted T cell population were checked by analytical flow cytometry. From each sorted fraction, genomic DNA was isolated and quantified by UV absorbance on a Nanodrop 2000c. As concerns this clone: Its binding antigen is unknown. No qualities accompany the bases; no much larger clone lies one base away.

Using the deep immunoSEQ assay, TCR CDR3 regions were amplified from genomic DNA by multiplex PCR. Extracted genomic DNA from each cell subset was distributed evenly across all wells of several immunoSEQ 96-well plates, and each plate was treated as a replicate. Each replicate PCR for sorted subsets received about 180 ng genomic DNA, equal to tens of thousands of T cell genomes. The purified libraries were quantified using a Qubit 3.0 fluorometer, sized with a Bioanalyzer 2100, and then quantified again using the KAPA Library Quantification kit. Each immunoSEQ 96-well plate was sequenced on its own single-read 150-cycle Illumina NextSeq 550 flow cell. Per the original workflow: Because only junctional sequences without quality scores were contained in the immunoSEQ output, filtering matching that applied to full-length reads could not be performed. Sequences were annotated with PyIR, a Python wrapper for IgBLAST v1.9, and V/J genes and CDR3 were assigned using IMGT germline references. Reads with weak V/J assignments (E-value above 1e-6), missing CDR3, stop codons, out-of-frame junctions, or ambiguous translated residues were removed. V3J clonotypes were defined as sequences sharing an identical inferred V gene, J gene, and CDR3 amino acid sequence. Percentage overlap between repertoires was computed as shared unique clonotypes divided by the size of the smaller repertoire. Three approaches were used to assess repertoire richness: RTK rarefaction, the Chao1 estimator, and Recon v2.1 estimates of unobserved clonotypes. OLGA was used to compute generation probabilities for all TCRbeta clonotypes that the gDNA method yielded from a handful of donors. Sourced from immuneACCESS, this table was stored by TCRdb with only in-frame sequences that have V and J called. A share of the clones is absent; for the studies checked, an unresolved V gene accounts for under half, and the remainder has no known explanation. For V, J and clone size, that table is used; D and trimming come from the DNA. The sample table shows roughly 2.1 million clones, and 85% to 95% are seen once. The ten biggest clones cover 1.5% to 2% of the sample.

Sequencing was carried out using naive CD8+ T cells from PBMCs. The cell subset or site label of this sample denotes: CD45RA+CCR7+. This receptor was taken from a man younger than 35 in good health. Some clones in this sample may be carry-over from other donors' samples.

The CDR3 corresponds to CASSLLAGGSQETQYF. The DNA sequence is TGTGCCAGCAGTTTACTAGCGGGAGGGAGCCAAGAGACCCAGTACTTC. The chain uses TRBV28 and TRBJ2-5, with 12 bases aligning to TRBD2. The CDR1 and CDR2 encoded by the germline V gene are MDHEN and SYDVKM. Relative to germline, V is missing 2 bases and J is missing 1 base, with 2 bases of the junction outside any gene match. Spanning cysteine to phenylalanine, the CDR3 consists of 16 amino acids. The DNA shown is the 48-base CDR3, in frame from base 1.